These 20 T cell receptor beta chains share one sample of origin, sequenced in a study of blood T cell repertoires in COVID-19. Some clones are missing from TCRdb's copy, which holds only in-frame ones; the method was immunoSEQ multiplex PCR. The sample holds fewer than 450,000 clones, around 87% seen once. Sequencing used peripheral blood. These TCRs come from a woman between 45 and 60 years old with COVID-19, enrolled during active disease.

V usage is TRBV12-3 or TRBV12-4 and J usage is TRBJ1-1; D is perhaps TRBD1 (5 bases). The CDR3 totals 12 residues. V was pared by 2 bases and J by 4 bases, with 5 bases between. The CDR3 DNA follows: TGTGCCAGCAGTTTAAGGGGCACTGAAGCTTTCTTT. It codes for CASSLRGTEAFF.

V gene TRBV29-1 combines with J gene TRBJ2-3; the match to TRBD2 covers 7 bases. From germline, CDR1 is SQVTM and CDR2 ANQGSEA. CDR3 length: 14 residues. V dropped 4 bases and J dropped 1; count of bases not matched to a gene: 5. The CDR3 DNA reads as TGCAGCGTTGGGGGGGGTAAAGGCACAGATACGCAGTATTTT. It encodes CSVGGGKGTDTQYF.

This CDR3 is CASSSRQSSSPLHF. In nucleotides, the CDR3 is TGTGCCAGCAGTTCCCGACAGAGTTCTTCACCCCTCCACTTT. The V gene is TRBV28, the J gene TRBJ1-6; maybe TRBD1 (5 bases). The CDR3 has 14 amino acids. Per germline, CDR1 MDHEN and CDR2 SYDVKM. V was trimmed by 4 bases and J by 9 bases, leaving 13 bases between them.

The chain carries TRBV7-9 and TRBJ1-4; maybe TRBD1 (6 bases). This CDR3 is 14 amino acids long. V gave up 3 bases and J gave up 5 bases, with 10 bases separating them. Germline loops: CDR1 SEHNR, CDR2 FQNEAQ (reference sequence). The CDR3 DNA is TGTGCCAGCAGCTTGATCCAGGGGAATGAAAAACTGTTTTTT. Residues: CASSLIQGNEKLFF.

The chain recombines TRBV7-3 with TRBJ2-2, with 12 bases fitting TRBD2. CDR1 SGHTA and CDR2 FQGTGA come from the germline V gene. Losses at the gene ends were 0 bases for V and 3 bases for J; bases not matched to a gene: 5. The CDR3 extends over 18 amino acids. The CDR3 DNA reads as TGTGCCAGCAGCTTAACCCCGACTAGCGGGGGCGACACCGGGGAGCTGTTTTTT. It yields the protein CASSLTPTSGGDTGELFF.

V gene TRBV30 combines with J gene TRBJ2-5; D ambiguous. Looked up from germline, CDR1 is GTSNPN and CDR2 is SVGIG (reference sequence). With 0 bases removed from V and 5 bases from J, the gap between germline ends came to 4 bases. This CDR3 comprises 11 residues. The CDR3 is CAWSVSETQYF. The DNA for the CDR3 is TGTGCCTGGAGTGTATCGGAGACCCAGTACTTC.

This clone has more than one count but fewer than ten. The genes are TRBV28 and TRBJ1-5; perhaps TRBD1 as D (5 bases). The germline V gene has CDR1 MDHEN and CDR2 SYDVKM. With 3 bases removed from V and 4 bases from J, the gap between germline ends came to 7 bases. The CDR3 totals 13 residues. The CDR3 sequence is CASSFKGNQPQHF. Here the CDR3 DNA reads TGTGCCAGCAGTTTCAAGGGGAATCAGCCCCAGCATTTT. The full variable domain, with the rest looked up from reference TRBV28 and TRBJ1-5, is DVKVTQSSRYLVKRTGEKVFLECVQDMDHENMFWYRQDPGLGLRLIYFSYDVKMKEKGDIPEGYSVSREKKERFSLILESASTNQTSMYLCASSFKGNQPQHFGDGTRLSIL.

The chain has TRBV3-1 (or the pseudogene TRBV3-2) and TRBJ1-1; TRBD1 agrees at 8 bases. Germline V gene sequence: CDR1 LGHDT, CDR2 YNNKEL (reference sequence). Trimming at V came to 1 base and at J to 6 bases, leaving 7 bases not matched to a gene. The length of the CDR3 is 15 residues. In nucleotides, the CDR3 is TGTGCCAGCAGCCAAGGTGGGACAGGCGGCGCTGAAGCTTTCTTT. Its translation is CASSQGGTGGAEAFF.

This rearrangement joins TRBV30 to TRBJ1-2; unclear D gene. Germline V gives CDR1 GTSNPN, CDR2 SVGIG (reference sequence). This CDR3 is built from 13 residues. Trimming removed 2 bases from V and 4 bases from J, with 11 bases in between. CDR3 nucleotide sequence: TGTGCCTGGAGTCAGGATCGGCCCTATGGCTACACCTTC. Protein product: CAWSQDRPYGYTF.

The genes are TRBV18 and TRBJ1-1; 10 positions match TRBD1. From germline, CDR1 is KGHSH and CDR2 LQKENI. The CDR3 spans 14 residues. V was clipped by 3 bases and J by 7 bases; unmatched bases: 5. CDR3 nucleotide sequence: TGTGCCAGCTCACCTCGACAGGGGGCGGGTGAAGCTTTCTTT. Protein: CASSPRQGAGEAFF.

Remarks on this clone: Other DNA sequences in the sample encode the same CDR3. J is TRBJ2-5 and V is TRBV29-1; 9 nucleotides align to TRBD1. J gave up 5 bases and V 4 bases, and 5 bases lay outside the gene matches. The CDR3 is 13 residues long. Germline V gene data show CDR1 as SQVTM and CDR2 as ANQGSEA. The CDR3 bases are TGCAGCGTTGTACAGGGGGCAGGGGAGACCCAGTACTTC. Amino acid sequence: CSVVQGAGETQYF.

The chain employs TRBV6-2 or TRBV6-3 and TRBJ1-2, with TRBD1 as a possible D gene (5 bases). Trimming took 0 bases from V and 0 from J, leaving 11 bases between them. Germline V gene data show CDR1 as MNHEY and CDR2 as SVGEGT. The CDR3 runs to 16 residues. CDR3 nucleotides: TGTGCCAGCAGTTACTCGACCAGGGCAGCTAACTATGGCTACACCTTC. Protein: CASSYSTRAANYGYTF.

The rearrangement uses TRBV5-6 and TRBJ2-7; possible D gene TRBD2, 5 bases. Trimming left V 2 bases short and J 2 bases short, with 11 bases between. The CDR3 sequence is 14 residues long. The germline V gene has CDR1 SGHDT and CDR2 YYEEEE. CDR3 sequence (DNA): TGTGCCAGCAGCTTCGACACTAGAACCTACGAGCAGTACTTC. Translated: CASSFDTRTYEQYF.

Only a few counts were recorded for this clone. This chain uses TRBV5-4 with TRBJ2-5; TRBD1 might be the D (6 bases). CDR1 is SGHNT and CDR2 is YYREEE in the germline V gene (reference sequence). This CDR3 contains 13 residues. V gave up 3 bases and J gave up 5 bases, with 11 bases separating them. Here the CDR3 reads CASSWTVDETQYF. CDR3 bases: TGTGCCAGCAGCTGGACAGTTGACGAGACCCAGTACTTC.

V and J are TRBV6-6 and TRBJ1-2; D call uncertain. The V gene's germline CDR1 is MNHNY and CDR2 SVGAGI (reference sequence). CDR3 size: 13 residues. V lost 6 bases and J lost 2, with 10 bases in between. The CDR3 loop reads CASRLRENYGYTF. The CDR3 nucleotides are TGTGCCAGCAGATTACGGGAGAACTATGGCTACACCTTC.

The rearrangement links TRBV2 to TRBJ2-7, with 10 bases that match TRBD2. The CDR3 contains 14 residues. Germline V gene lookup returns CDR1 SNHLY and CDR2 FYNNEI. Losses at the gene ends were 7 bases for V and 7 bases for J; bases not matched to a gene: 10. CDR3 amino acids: CASNRLAGAREQYF. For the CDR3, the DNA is TGTGCCAGCAATCGCCTAGCGGGAGCTCGGGAGCAGTACTTC. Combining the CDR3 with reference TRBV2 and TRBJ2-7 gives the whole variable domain EPEVTQTPSHQVTQMGQEVILRCVPISNHLYFYWYRQILGQKVEFLVSFYNNEISEKSEIFDDQFSVERPDGSNFTLKIRSTKLEDSAMYFCASNRLAGAREQYFGPGTRLTVT.

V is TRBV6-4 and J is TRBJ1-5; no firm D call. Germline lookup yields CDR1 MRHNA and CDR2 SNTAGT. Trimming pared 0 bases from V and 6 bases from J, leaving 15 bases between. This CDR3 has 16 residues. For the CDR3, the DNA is TGTGCCAGCAGTGACTCCGCGGAGGTAGACCGTCAGCCCCAGCATTTT. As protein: CASSDSAEVDRQPQHF.

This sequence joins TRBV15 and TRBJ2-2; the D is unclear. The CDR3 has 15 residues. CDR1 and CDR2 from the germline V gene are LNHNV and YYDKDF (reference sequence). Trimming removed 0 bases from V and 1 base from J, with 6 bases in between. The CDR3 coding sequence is TGTGCCACCAGCAGAGAGAATAGGAACACCGGGGAGCTGTTTTTT. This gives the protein CATSRENRNTGELFF.

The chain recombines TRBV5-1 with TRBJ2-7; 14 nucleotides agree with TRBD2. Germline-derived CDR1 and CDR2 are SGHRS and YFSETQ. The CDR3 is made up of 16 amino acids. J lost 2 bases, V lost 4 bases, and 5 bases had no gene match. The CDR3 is CASSRGTSGRAYEQYF. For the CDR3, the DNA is TGCGCCAGCAGCAGAGGGACTAGCGGGAGAGCCTACGAGCAGTACTTC.

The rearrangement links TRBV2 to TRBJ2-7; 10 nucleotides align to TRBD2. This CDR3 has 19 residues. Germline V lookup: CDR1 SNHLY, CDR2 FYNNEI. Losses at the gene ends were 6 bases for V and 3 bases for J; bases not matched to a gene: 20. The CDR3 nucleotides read TGTGCCAGCAGGCCAACTCCGGGAGAGGTAGCGGGAGGATACTACGAGCAGTACTTC. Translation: CASRPTPGEVAGGYYEQYF.